This T cell receptor (beta chain) derives from a study of identical twins. The study, taken as a whole, reports: The study found weaker excess twin sharing in beta out-of-frame sequences. Insertions were reduced in abundant cord blood beta clonotypes but not in memory repertoires.

This clonotype came up many times. What it binds is unknown. Each CDR3 protein is one row after TCRdb ran MiXCR on the 5' RACE reads. The profile covers under 250,000 distinct CDR3 sequences, with more than 6.5% appearing a single time and about 1.9% taken by the ten largest. The CDR3 covers 15 residues. In addition, the sample was reused for a study of yellow fever vaccine responses in identical twins.

This receptor was taken from a woman aged 18-30 years in good health. Sequencing input: memory (CD45RO+) T cells sorted from blood. The chain uses TRBV12-3 or TRBV12-4 and TRBJ1-5, with unresolved D. DNA for the CDR3: TGTGCAGTGACACCAGGAACGGCTAGCAATCAGCCCCAGCATTTT. This codes for CAVTPGTASNQPQHF.